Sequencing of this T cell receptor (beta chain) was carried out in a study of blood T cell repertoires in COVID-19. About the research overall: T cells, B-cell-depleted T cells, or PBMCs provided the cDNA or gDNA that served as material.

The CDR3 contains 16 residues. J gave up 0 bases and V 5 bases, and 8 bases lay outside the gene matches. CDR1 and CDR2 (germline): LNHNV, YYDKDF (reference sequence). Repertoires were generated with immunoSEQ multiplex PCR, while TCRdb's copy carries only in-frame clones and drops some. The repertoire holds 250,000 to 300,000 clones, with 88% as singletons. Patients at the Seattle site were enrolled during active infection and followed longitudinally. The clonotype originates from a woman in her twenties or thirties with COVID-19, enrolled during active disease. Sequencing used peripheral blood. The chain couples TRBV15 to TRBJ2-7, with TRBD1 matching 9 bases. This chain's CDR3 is CATSGDRVIASYEQYF. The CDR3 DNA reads TGTGCCACCAGCGGGGACAGGGTGATCGCCTCCTACGAGCAGTACTTC. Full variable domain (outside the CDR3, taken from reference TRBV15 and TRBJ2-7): DAMVIQNPRYQVTQFGKPVTLSCSQTLNHNVMYWYQQKSSQAPKLLFHYYDKDFNNEADTPDNFQSRRPNTSFCFLDIRSPGLGDTAMYLCATSGDRVIASYEQYFGPGTRLTVT.